This record looks at one TCR beta chain sequence and its context. Its recognized antigen is unknown. No qualities accompany the bases; no much larger clone lies one base away. This specimen belongs to a study of T-cell reconstitution after alpha-beta-depleted transplantation in children (dated by TCRdb to about 2016). Concerning the study at large: Using TCR repertoire profiling, the study followed T-cell immune reconstitution in a quantitative way in children after TCRalphabeta/CD19-depleted allogeneic hematopoietic cell transplantation. What the work shows at the level of the full study, not this receptor alone: In some patients, the high TCRbeta diversity seen at day 60 was put down to recipient T cells and intrathymic progenitors that had survived conditioning. The apparently early alphabetaT-cell count recovery about two months after transplant was reportedly dependent on only several hundred rapidly expanded clones derived from non-depleted graft cells. Over subsequent months, a decline in hyperexpanded clone frequencies was noted, and after one year, T-cell counts and TCRbeta diversity were mostly ascribed to newly produced T cells.

The germline ends are 15 bases apart after V is trimmed by 4 bases and J by 0 bases. CDR1 and CDR2, looked up from the germline V gene, are MGHRA and YSYEKL. The CDR3 runs 16 amino acids, cysteine and phenylalanine included. Just CDR3 DNA is preserved here, 48 bases in frame from base 1. Libraries were constructed by PCR. The instrument given in TCRdb is Illumina HiSeq 2500. To normalize quantification of the TCRbeta repertoire, the TCR libraries were built with molecular barcoding that relied on unique molecular identifiers. TCRdb reworked the public reads: Q25 trimming with fastp, MiXCR clone assembly, productive beta chains retained. Merged by CDR3 protein, the rows form single entries marked with the most common genes and DNA. This sample has a few hundred thousand distinct CDR3 sequences in its table, and more than 20% of those were observed once. The ten largest clones take up under 45% of the sample.

This sample's treatment or condition label indicates: allogeneic hematopoietic cell transplantation with graft depleted of TCRalphabeta T cells and CD19 B cells. The transplant recipients were children given TCRalphabeta/CD19-depleted allogeneic hematopoietic cell grafts. The sequence was collected from a boy under three years old with Wiskott-Aldrich syndrome, due to receive a stem cell transplant. Specimen: PBMCs, collected before TCRalphabeta/CD19-depleted stem cell transplant. The V gene is TRBV4-1 and the J gene is TRBJ2-5; TRBD1 is possibly the D segment (5 matching bases). CDR3 protein: CASSRYLRVDQETQYF. The nucleotides are TGCGCCAGCAGCCGTTATCTCAGGGTGGACCAAGAGACCCAGTACTTC.